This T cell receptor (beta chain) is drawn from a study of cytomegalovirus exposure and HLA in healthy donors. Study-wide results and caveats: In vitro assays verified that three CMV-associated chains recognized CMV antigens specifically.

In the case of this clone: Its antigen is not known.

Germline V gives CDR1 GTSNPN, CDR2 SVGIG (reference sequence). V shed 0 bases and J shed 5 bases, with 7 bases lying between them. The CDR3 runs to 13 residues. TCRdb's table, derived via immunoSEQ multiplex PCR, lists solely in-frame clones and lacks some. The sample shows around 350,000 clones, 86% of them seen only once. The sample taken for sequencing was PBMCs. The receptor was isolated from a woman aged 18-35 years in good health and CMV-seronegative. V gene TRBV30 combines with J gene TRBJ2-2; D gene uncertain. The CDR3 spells CAWSVGVTGELFF. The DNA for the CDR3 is TGTGCCTGGAGTGTCGGAGTTACCGGGGAGCTGTTTTTT.